This TCR beta chain emerged from a study of T cells in Graves' hyperthyroidism and ophthalmopathy. Study observations and caveats: Model predictions of ophthalmopathy came a median roughly 6.4 months before onset.

V was pared by 4 bases and J by 8 bases, with 11 bases of the junction left unmatched. CDR1 LGHDT and CDR2 YNNKEL come from the germline V gene (reference sequence). CDR3 length: 16 residues. As for this clonotype: No antigen is known for it. Just one base apart from a much larger clone, this may be a read error.

Absent ophthalmopathy progression within 18 months defined stable Graves' hyperthyroidism. The source material, RNA transcripts, was used to amplify TCR beta CDR3 regions. An initial round of RT-PCR targeting the TCR CDR3 relied on the HTBI primer set. A single record per CDR3 protein comes from TCRdb applying MiXCR to the multiplex PCR reads. The top ten hold less than 10% of the sample, which has 300,000 to 450,000 distinct CDR3 sequences, over 10% seen once. Material for sequencing was blood. J is TRBJ1-4 and V is TRBV3-1; 9 bases match TRBD1. The TCR was taken from a woman between 18 and 30 years old with Graves' hyperthyroidism. The CDR3 reads CASSLRVGTGNEKLFF. The CDR3 nucleotides are TGTGCCAGCAGCCTGAGGGTCGGGACAGGGAACGAAAAACTGTTTTTT. The full variable domain, rest sourced from reference TRBV3-1 and TRBJ1-4, is DTAVSQTPKYLVTQMGNDKSIKCEQNLGHDTMYWYKQDSKKFLKIMFSYNNKELIINETVPNRFSPKSPDKAHLNLHINSLELGDSAVYFCASSLRVGTGNEKLFFGSGTQLSVL.